The 2 T cell receptor beta chains reported below all come from one sample, sequenced in a study of technical replicates of blood from a handful of donors. Here immunoSEQ multiplex PCR was the method, and the copy in TCRdb shows in-frame clones only, minus some. The sample consists of approximately 89,000 clones, roughly 93% of them appearing once. The sample taken for sequencing was T cells isolated from PBMCs. All receptors derive from a human donor in good health.

The chain carries TRBV6-5 and TRBJ2-7, with 7 nucleotides matching TRBD1. CDR1 MNHEY and CDR2 SVGAGI come from the germline V gene. This CDR3 region has 14 residues. Trimming at V came to 8 bases and at J to 5 bases, leaving 12 bases not matched to a gene. The CDR3 nucleotides are TGTGCCAGCCGACCCAACAGGGGAACCCACGAGCAGTACTTC. Translated: CASRPNRGTHEQYF.

This chain connects TRBV10-3 to TRBJ2-7, with D possibly TRBD2 on 6 matching bases. The V end was cut by 11 bases, the J end by 6 bases, with 14 bases between. The CDR3 covers 11 residues. Germline CDR1 is ENHRY and CDR2 is SYGVKD. For the CDR3, the DNA is TGTGCCGCCCACGGAGGGTTCGAGCAGTACTTC. Encoded protein: CAAHGGFEQYF.